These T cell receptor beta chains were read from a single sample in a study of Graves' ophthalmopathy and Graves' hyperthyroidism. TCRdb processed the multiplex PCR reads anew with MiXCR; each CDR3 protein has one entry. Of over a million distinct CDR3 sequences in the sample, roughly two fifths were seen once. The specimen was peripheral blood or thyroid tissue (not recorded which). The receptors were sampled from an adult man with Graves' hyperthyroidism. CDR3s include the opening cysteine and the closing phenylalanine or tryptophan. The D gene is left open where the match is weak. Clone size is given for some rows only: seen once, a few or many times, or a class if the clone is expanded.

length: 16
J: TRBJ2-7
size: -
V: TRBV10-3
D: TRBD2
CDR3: CAISAGLAGTSYEQYF
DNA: TGTGCCATCAGTGCGGGACTAGCGGGAACATCCTACGAGCAGTACTTC

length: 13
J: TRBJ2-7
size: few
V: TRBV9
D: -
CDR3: CASSVAPFYEQYF
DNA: TGTGCCAGCAGCGTAGCTCCGTTTTACGAGCAGTACTTC

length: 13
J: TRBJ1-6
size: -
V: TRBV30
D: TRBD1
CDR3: CAWSSNRGSPLHF
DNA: TGTGCCTGGAGTTCGAACAGGGGCTCACCCCTCCACTTT

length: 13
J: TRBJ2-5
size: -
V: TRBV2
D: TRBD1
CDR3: CASSAGQGEGQYF
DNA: TGTGCCAGCAGTGCCGGACAGGGGGAGGGCCAGTACTTC

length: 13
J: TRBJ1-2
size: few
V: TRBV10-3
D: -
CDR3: CAISEPDSYGYTF
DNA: TGTGCCATCAGTGAGCCGGACAGCTATGGCTACACCTTC

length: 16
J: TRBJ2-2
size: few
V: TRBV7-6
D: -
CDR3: CASSPWVGSFSGELFF
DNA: TGTGCCAGCAGCCCCTGGGTGGGGTCATTCTCCGGGGAGCTGTTTTTT

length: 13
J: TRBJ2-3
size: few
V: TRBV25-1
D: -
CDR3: CASSDGVTDTQYF
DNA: TGTGCCAGCAGCGACGGGGTCACAGATACGCAGTATTTT

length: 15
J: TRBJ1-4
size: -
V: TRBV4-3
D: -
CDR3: CASSRSGTTLEKLFF
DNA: TGCGCCAGCAGCCGATCCGGGACGACTCTCGAAAAACTGTTTTTT

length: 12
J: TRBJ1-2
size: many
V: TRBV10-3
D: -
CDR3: CASNRDNYGYTF
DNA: TGTGCCTCAAACCGGGACAACTATGGCTACACCTTC

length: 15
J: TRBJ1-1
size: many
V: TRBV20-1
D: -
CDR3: CSAPRGRGANTEAFF
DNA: TGCAGTGCTCCCCGTGGTAGGGGGGCGAACACTGAAGCTTTCTTT

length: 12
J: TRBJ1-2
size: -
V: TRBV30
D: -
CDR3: CAWIYTSGGYTF
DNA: TGTGCCTGGATTTACACCTCGGGGGGCTACACCTTC

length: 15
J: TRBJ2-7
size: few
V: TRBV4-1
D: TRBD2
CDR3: CASSQSSGRGNEQYF
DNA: TGCGCCAGCAGCCAAAGTAGCGGGAGGGGAAACGAGCAGTACTTC

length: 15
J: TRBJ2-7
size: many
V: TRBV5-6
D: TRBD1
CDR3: CASGTRTGRSYEQYF
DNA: TGTGCCAGCGGTACTCGGACAGGGAGGTCCTACGAGCAGTACTTC

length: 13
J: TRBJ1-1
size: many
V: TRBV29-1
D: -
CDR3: CSVRSGPNTEAFF
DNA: TGCAGCGTTCGTTCAGGGCCGAACACTGAAGCTTTCTTT

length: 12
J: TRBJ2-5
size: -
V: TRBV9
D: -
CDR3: CASTAGRETQYF
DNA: TGTGCCAGCACCGCAGGTCGAGAGACCCAGTACTTC

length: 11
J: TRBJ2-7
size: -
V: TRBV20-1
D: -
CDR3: CSATEDYEQYF
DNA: TGCAGTGCTACAGAAGACTACGAGCAGTACTTC

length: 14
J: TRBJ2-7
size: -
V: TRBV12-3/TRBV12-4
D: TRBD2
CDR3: CASKVLADSYEQYF
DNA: TGTGCCAGCAAAGTCCTAGCGGACTCCTACGAGCAGTACTTC

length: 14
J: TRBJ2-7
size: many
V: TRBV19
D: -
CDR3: CASSGQNIEYEQYF
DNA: TGTGCCAGTAGTGGACAGAATATTGAATACGAGCAGTACTTC

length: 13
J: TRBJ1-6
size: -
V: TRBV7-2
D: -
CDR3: CASSLGRGTPLHF
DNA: TGTGCCAGCAGCTTAGGGAGGGGGACACCCCTCCACTTT

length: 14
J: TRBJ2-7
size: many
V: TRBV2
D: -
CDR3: CASSEYGSTYEQYF
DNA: TGTGCCAGCAGTGAATACGGGAGTACCTACGAGCAGTACTTC

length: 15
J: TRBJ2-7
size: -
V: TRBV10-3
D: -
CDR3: CAISESGSGIYEQYF
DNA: TGTGCCATCAGTGAGTCAGGTAGCGGAATTTACGAGCAGTACTTC

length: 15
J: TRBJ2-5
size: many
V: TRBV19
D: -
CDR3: CASSIGPSHKETQYF
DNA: TGTGCCAGTAGTATAGGCCCTAGTCATAAGGAGACCCAGTACTTC

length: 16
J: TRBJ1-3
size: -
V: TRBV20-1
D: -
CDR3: CSASPGTRNSGNTIYF
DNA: TGCAGTGCAAGTCCCGGGACGCGTAACTCTGGAAACACCATATATTTT

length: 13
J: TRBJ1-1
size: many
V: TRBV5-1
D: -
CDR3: CASSLIGTREAFF
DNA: TGCGCCAGCAGCTTGATCGGGACCCGTGAAGCTTTCTTT

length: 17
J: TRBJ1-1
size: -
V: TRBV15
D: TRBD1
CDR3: CATSRGTGTGGWTEAFF
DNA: TGTGCCACCAGCAGAGGGACCGGGACAGGGGGTTGGACTGAAGCTTTCTTT

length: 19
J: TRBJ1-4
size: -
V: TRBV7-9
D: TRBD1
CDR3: CASSSLPGQGAGANEKLFF
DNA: TGTGCCAGCAGCTCCCTGCCGGGACAGGGGGCAGGGGCTAATGAAAAACTGTTTTTT

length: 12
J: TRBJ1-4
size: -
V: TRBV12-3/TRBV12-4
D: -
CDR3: CASRGPNGKLFF
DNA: TGTGCCAGCAGGGGACCTAACGGAAAACTGTTTTTT

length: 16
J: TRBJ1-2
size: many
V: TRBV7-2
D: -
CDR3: CASSPPRGFLWTGYTF
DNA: TGTGCCAGCAGCCCGCCGCGCGGGTTTTTGTGGACGGGCTACACCTTC

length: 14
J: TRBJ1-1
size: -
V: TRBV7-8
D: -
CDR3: CASSVGGPTTEAFF
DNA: TGTGCCAGCAGCGTTGGCGGTCCGACCACTGAAGCTTTCTTT

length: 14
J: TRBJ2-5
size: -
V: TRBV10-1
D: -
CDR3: CASSYGAPVETQYF
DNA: TGTGCCAGCAGTTACGGGGCCCCCGTGGAGACCCAGTACTTC

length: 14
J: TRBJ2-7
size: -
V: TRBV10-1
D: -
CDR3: CASSEAGQNYEQYF
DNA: TGCGCCAGCAGTGAGGCCGGACAGAACTACGAGCAGTACTTC

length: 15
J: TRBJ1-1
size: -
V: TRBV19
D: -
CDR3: CASSPAESYVTEAFF
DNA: TGTGCCAGTAGTCCGGCAGAGTCTTATGTAACTGAAGCTTTCTTT

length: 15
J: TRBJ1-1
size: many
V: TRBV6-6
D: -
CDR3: CASRGPNRASGEAFF
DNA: TGTGCCAGCAGAGGGCCTAACAGGGCTTCGGGCGAAGCTTTCTTT

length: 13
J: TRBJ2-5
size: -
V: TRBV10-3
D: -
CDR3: CAISTGEDQPQYF
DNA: TGTGCCATCAGTACGGGGGAGGATCAGCCCCAGTACTTC

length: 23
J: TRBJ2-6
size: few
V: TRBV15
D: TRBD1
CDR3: CATSRVVPTSRDRALSGANVLTF
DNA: TGTGCCACCAGCAGAGTTGTTCCTACGAGCCGGGACAGGGCTCTTTCTGGGGCCAACGTCCTGACTTTC

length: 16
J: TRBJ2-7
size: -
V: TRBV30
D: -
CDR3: CAWSVQDRTYYYEQYF
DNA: TGTGCCTGGAGTGTACAGGACAGAACCTATTACTACGAGCAGTACTTC

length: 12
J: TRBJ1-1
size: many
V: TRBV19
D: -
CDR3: CASKTRTGEAFF
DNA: TGTGCCAGTAAGACACGAACGGGTGAAGCTTTCTTT

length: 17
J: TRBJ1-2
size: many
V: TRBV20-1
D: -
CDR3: CSAREGLGGRTNYGYTF
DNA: TGCAGTGCTAGAGAGGGGCTGGGAGGGCGGACTAACTATGGCTACACCTTC

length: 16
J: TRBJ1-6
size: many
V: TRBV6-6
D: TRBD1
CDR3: CASSYSTGGVNSPLHF
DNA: TGTGCCAGCAGTTACTCGACAGGGGGCGTAAATTCACCCCTCCACTTT

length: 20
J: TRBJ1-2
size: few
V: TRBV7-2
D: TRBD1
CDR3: CASSQVDRAFVRFTNYGYTF
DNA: TGCGCCAGCAGCCAAGTGGACAGGGCATTTGTACGATTCACTAACTATGGCTACACCTTC

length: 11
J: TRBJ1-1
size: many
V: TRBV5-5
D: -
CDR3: CASSPGPEAFF
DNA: TGTGCCAGCAGCCCGGGGCCTGAAGCTTTCTTT

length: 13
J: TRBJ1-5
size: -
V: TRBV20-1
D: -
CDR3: CSASRDTNQPQHF
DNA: TGCAGTGCCTCCCGGGACACTAATCAGCCCCAGCATTTT

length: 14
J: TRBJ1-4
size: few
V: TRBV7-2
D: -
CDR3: CASSPRAGGEKLFF
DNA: TGTGCCAGCAGCCCTCGGGCGGGCGGTGAAAAACTGTTTTTT

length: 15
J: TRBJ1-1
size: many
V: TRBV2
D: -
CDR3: CASSTDNVPNTEAFF
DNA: TGTGCCAGCAGTACAGATAACGTTCCGAACACTGAAGCTTTCTTT

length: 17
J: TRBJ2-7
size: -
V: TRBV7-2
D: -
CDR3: CASSQEGGPYRTYEQYF
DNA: TGTGCCAGCAGCCAAGAAGGGGGGCCTTACCGGACCTACGAGCAGTACTTC

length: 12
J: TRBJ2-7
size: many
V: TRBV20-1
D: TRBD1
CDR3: CSTDRESYEQYF
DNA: TGCAGTACTGACAGGGAATCCTACGAGCAGTACTTC

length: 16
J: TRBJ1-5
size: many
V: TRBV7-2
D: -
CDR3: CASSPSGQHSNQPQHF
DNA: TGTGCCAGCAGCCCGTCTGGACAGCATAGCAATCAGCCCCAGCATTTT

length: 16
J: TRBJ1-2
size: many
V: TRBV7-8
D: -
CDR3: CASSLAAVAANYGYTF
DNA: TGTGCCAGCAGCTTAGCGGCCGTGGCAGCCAACTATGGCTACACCTTC

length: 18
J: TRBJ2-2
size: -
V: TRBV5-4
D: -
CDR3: CASSLVFGGTSRTGELFF
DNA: TGTGCCAGCAGCTTGGTTTTTGGGGGGACGTCTCGCACCGGGGAGCTGTTTTTT

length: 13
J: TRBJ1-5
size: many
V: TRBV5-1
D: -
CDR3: CASSSTPNQPQHF
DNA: TGCGCCAGCAGCTCCACCCCGAATCAGCCCCAGCATTTT

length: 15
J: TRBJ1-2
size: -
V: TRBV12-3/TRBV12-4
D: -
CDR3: CASSFFPTAFYGYTF
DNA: TGTGCCAGCAGTTTTTTCCCGACGGCATTCTATGGCTACACCTTC

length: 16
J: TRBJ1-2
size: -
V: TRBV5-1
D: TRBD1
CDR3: CASSLSPNDRAYGYTF
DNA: TGCGCCAGCAGCTTGTCCCCTAACGACAGGGCCTATGGCTACACCTTC

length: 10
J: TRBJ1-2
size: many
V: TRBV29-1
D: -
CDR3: CSVEGYGYTF
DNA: TGCAGCGTTGAGGGCTATGGCTACACCTTC

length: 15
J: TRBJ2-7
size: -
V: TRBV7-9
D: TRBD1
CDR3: CASRPDGTGSYEQYF
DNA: TGTGCCAGCAGGCCAGACGGGACAGGGTCGTACGAGCAGTACTTC